Each of the 11 T cell receptor beta chains below was sequenced from the same sample in a study of T cell repertoires in cytomegalovirus infection (dated by TCRdb to the late 2010s). The treatment or condition label corresponds to: in vitro stimulation with specific CMV peptide epitopes to enrich CMV-specific T cells. No antigen has been assigned to these receptors. Sequenced on an Illumina HiSeq 1500. TCRdb trimmed public reads at Q25 via fastp, called clones via MiXCR and kept in-frame beta chains. Every CDR3 protein is listed once, alongside the most common genes and DNA of its rows. This sample is represented by approximately 1,000,000 distinct CDR3 sequences; less than 35% of them were singletons. The top ten clonotypes cover about an eighth of the sample. Sequenced here: cultured CD8+ T cells from PBMCs, sampled from culture after CMV antigen stimulation. Source of these receptors: a human donor in good health (CMV status not recorded). Some clones in this sample may be carry-over from other donors' samples.

This clonotype appeared a single time. This sequence joins TRBV6-1 and TRBJ1-1; D might be TRBD1 (5 bases). The length of the CDR3 is 18 residues. Germline V gives CDR1 MNHNS, CDR2 SASEGT. Trimming stripped 0 bases from V and 0 bases from J, with 17 bases between. The DNA of the CDR3 is TGTGCCAGCAGTGAAGCGGGAGTTGGTGTGGGGCTGAACACTGAAGCTTTCTTT. It codes for CASSEAGVGVGLNTEAFF.

The chain uses TRBV7-6 and TRBJ1-1; 9 nucleotides match TRBD1. Germline-derived CDR1 and CDR2 are SGHVS and FNYEAQ. The V segment lost 5 bases and the J segment 0 bases; nucleotides outside the gene matches: 4. CDR3 length: 15 amino acids. CDR3: CASSATGGMNTEAFF. In nucleotides, the CDR3 is TGTGCCAGCAGCGCGACAGGGGGAATGAACACTGAAGCTTTCTTT. Complete variable domain (other parts from reference TRBV7-6 and TRBJ1-1): GAGVSQSPRYKVTKRGQDVALRCDPISGHVSLYWYRQALGQGPEFLTYFNYEAQQDKSGLPNDRFSAERPEGSISTLTIQRTEQRDSAMYRCASSATGGMNTEAFFGQGTRLTVV.

This clonotype was seen more than once but under ten times. The chain combines TRBV19 with TRBJ1-1; 9 nucleotides agree with TRBD1. CDR1 and CDR2 (germline): LNHDA, SQIVND (reference sequence). The V and J ends lost 7 bases and 6 bases, in that order; junction bases with no gene match: 12. There are 15 residues in the CDR3. As DNA, the CDR3 is TGTGCCAGTAAACCATTCCCGGGACAGGGACCTGAAGCTTTCTTT. This gives the protein CASKPFPGQGPEAFF.

This clonotype was seen only a few times. V and J are TRBV7-9 and TRBJ1-3, with D possibly TRBD1 on 5 matching bases. Between the trimmed V and J ends, which lost 4 bases and 2 bases, there was a span of 21 bases. Germline CDR1 and CDR2: SEHNR and FQNEAQ (reference sequence). The CDR3 length is 18 residues. The DNA of the CDR3 is TGTGCCAGCAGCTCTCGGGGGGGACGCCGAGGAACTGGAAACACCATATATTTT. Protein product: CASSSRGGRRGTGNTIYF.

This clonotype was seen a handful of times. The chain is built from TRBV7-9 and TRBJ2-7; possibly TRBD1 for D (6 bases). This CDR3 has 14 amino acids. V was cut by 5 bases and J by 4 bases, with 15 bases left in between. Germline loops: CDR1 SEHNR, CDR2 FQNEAQ (reference sequence). The CDR3 loop reads CASSPTGHLYEQYV. The CDR3 DNA sequence: TGTGCCAGCAGCCCAACGGGACATTTATACGAGCAGTACGTC.

Only one count was recorded for this clonotype. J is TRBJ2-1 and V is TRBV10-3; TRBD2 agrees at 14 bases. The CDR3 is 15 residues long. The V gene's germline CDR1 is ENHRY and CDR2 SYGVKD. V shed 11 bases, J shed 9 bases, and the junction held 12 bases outside the gene matches. CDR3 sequence (DNA): TGTGCCGCCGGAGAGACTAGCGGGGGGGCTGGTGAGCAGTTCTTC. It is translated as CAAGETSGGAGEQFF.

The V call is TRBV7-6, the J call TRBJ1-1, with 8 positions matching TRBD1. The CDR3 is made up of 18 amino acids. After removal of 5 bases from V and 6 bases from J, the junction contained 20 bases not matched to a gene. Looked up from germline, CDR1 is SGHVS and CDR2 is FNYEAQ. The CDR3 reads CASSLYGSGQGWSAEAFF. The CDR3 region has the DNA TGTGCCAGCAGCCTCTATGGGTCCGGACAGGGATGGAGTGCTGAAGCTTTCTTT.

This chain uses TRBV7-9 with TRBJ2-3; 7 bases are shared with TRBD2. J gave up 4 bases and V 3 bases, and 22 bases lay outside the gene matches. The CDR3 spans 20 residues. Looked up from germline, CDR1 is SEHNR and CDR2 is FQNEAQ (reference sequence). The CDR3 is CASSFPTLASNPGRADTQYF. CDR3 bases: TGTGCCAGCAGCTTCCCAACACTAGCTTCAAATCCGGGGAGGGCAGATACGCAGTATTTT.

This clonotype was detected many times. The chain combines TRBV13 with TRBJ2-7; D not certain. Per the germline V gene, CDR1 is PRHDT and CDR2 is FYEKMQ (reference sequence). Trimming took 0 bases from V and 3 from J, leaving 12 bases between them. The CDR3 is 15 residues long. In DNA form, the CDR3 reads TGTGCCAGCAGCTTAGGAGGTGGGAACAACTACGAGCAGTACTTC. This gives the protein CASSLGGGNNYEQYF.

About this clonotype: Given a much more abundant clone one base away, this may be a read error. The V call is TRBV7-6, the J call TRBJ1-1; unclear D gene. Germline CDR1 SGHVS, CDR2 FNYEAQ. The V end was cut by 2 bases, the J end by 8 bases, with 12 bases between. This CDR3 has 13 amino acids. Here the CDR3 reads CASSLYGDAEAFF. The CDR3 nucleotides read TGTGCCAGCAGCTTATATGGGGATGCGGAAGCTTTCTTT.

This clonotype was seen only once. The chain links TRBV5-5 to TRBJ2-5; D is unclear. Per the germline V gene, CDR1 is SGHKS and CDR2 is YYEKEE (reference sequence). V dropped 7 bases and J dropped 4 bases, with 17 bases sitting between them. The CDR3 contains 14 residues. The CDR3 loop reads CASGRAPPPETQYF. In DNA, the CDR3 is TGTGCCAGCGGCCGGGCCCCGCCGCCAGAGACCCAGTACTTC.